The clone carrying this T cell receptor beta chain has only a few counts. What it binds is not known. This sample was taken from a study of identical twins. Study-level points and caveats: It was cross-sectional statistical analysis, not following the same donors, that the conclusions relied on. Models predicted less out-of-frame TCR alpha sharing in monozygotic twins than was found. Zero-insertion analyses were open to partial confounding by invariant MAIT and iNKT cells.

Donors were all healthy Caucasians. TCRdb redid the calling of the 5' RACE reads with MiXCR, one entry per CDR3 protein. The sample holds 450,000 to 500,000 distinct CDR3 sequences, roughly 13% seen once. V was pared by 5 bases and J by 7 bases, with 17 bases between. Germline V gene data show CDR1 as SGHTA and CDR2 as FQGNSA. This CDR3 contains 15 residues. The same sample was also studied in work on yellow fever vaccine responses in identical twins.

The J gene is TRBJ1-4, the V gene TRBV7-2; D unresolved. The sequenced material came from CD4+ T cells sorted from blood. The receptor was isolated from a woman aged 18 to 35 in good health. CDR3 residues: CASSLRASVVEKLFF. In DNA form, the CDR3 reads TGTGCCAGCAGCCTTAGGGCTAGCGTAGTTGAAAAACTGTTTTTT.